Below are 16 T cell receptor beta chains sequenced from a single sample in a study of cytomegalovirus exposure and HLA in healthy donors. Produced via immunoSEQ multiplex PCR; TCRdb's table is partial and in-frame only. The sample consists of some 320,000 clones, 87% of them appearing once. Sequencing was done on a sample of PBMCs. The receptor set was obtained from a woman in her twenties or thirties in good health and CMV-seropositive.

The chain carries TRBV27 and TRBJ1-4, with 10 bases identical to TRBD1. Germline V CDR1 and CDR2: MNHEY, SMNVEV (reference sequence). The CDR3 loop spans 13 amino acids. J was trimmed by 7 bases and V by 6 bases; bases with no gene match: 2. The CDR3 is CASRTGGGEKLFF. For the CDR3, the DNA is TGTGCCAGCAGGACAGGGGGCGGTGAAAAACTGTTTTTT.

The chain combines TRBV6-6 with TRBJ2-7; the D gene is possibly TRBD1 (6 bases). This CDR3 comprises 15 residues. Trimming took 6 bases from V and 5 from J, leaving 20 bases between them. CDR1 and CDR2 (germline): MNHNY, SVGAGI (reference sequence). The CDR3 nucleotides read TGTGCCAGCAGACCAGGAATGACAGGAAGACACGAGCAGTACTTC. Amino acid sequence: CASRPGMTGRHEQYF.

The chain recombines TRBV7-9 with TRBJ1-2; D call uncertain. Germline loops: CDR1 SEHNR, CDR2 FQNEAQ (reference sequence). The CDR3 length is 15 residues. The V end lost 1 base, the J end lost 1 base, and 10 bases lay between the germline ends. CDR3 sequence reads: CASSLEGQVNYGYTF. CDR3 bases: TGTGCCAGCAGCTTAGAGGGCCAAGTTAACTATGGCTACACCTTC.

V usage is TRBV27 and J usage is TRBJ2-3; 10 bases are shared with TRBD2. This CDR3 region has 17 residues. The V gene's germline CDR1 is MNHEY and CDR2 SMNVEV (reference sequence). Unmatched junction bases numbered 9, after V lost 6 bases and J lost 0 bases. CDR3: CASSPYLAGASTDTQYF. In DNA, the CDR3 is TGTGCCAGCAGCCCATATCTAGCGGGAGCTAGCACAGATACGCAGTATTTT.

The rearrangement joins TRBV28 to TRBJ1-1; 7 nucleotides match TRBD1. Germline V CDR1 and CDR2: MDHEN, SYDVKM. After removal of 2 bases from V and 5 bases from J, the junction contained 5 bases not matched to a gene. CDR3 size: 14 residues. The CDR3 sequence: CASSLTGVATEAFF. The CDR3 DNA follows: TGTGCCAGCAGTTTAACAGGGGTGGCGACTGAAGCTTTCTTT.

The chain uses TRBV9 and TRBJ2-7, with TRBD2 identical over 12 bases. Germline V gene data show CDR1 as SGDLS and CDR2 as YYNGEE. The CDR3 is 16 residues long. With V trimmed by 1 base and J by 6 bases, 8 bases remained unmatched. The CDR3 is CASSVTSGGPLGEQYF. The CDR3 nucleotides read TGTGCCAGCAGCGTAACTAGCGGGGGGCCGTTGGGCGAGCAGTACTTC. Together with reference TRBV9 and TRBJ2-7, the CDR3 gives the full variable domain: DSGVTQTPKHLITATGQRVTLRCSPRSGDLSVYWYQQSLDQGLQFLIQYYNGEERAKGNILERFSAQQFPDLHSELNLSSLELGDSALYFCASSVTSGGPLGEQYFGPGTRLTVT.

The chain employs TRBV4-1 and TRBJ1-4, with D possibly TRBD1 on 6 matching bases. The CDR3 covers 15 residues. Germline V gene lookup returns CDR1 MGHRA and CDR2 YSYEKL. The V end was cut by 0 bases, the J end by 5 bases, with 10 bases between. As DNA, the CDR3 is TGCGCCAGCAGCCAAGAAGGGGGTGGCAATGAAAAACTGTTTTTT. Encoded protein: CASSQEGGGNEKLFF.

The chain joins TRBV10-3 to TRBJ2-3, with D uncertain. CDR1 is ENHRY and CDR2 is SYGVKD in the germline V gene. The ends were cut back, 3 bases at V and 5 bases at J, with 9 bases in the middle. The CDR3 runs 13 residues. CDR3 in amino acids: CAISDPDVDTQYF. CDR3 sequence (DNA): TGTGCCATCAGTGACCCCGACGTAGATACGCAGTATTTT.

A note on this clone: A read error may produce the germline difference seen at one junction end. The chain has TRBV28 and TRBJ2-7; either TRBD1 or TRBD2 may fit D (5 bases each). This CDR3 comprises 15 residues. Germline CDR1 reads MDHEN; CDR2 reads SYDVKM. The CDR3 loop reads CASSFRDAYNYDQYF. CDR3 sequence (DNA): TGTGCCAGCAGTTTTCGGGACGCCTACAATTACGACCAGTACTTC.

This clone has just a few counts. This chain uses TRBV18 with TRBJ1-1; D remains unclear. The CDR3 consists of 16 residues. In germline, CDR1 is KGHSH, CDR2 LQKENI. V was cut by 6 bases and J by 1 base, with 18 bases left in between. CDR3 coding DNA: TGTGCCAGCTCTAACCGGGGTAATGGGCGGAACACTGAAGCTTTCTTT. This codes for CASSNRGNGRNTEAFF.

The CDR3 loop reads CASSQQGRYNEQFF. The CDR3 DNA reads as TGTGCCAGCAGCCAACAGGGAAGATACAATGAGCAGTTCTTC. This chain uses TRBV14 with TRBJ2-1; D might be TRBD1 (5 bases). CDR1 is SGHDN, CDR2 FVKESK, per germline. CDR3 length equals 14 residues. V was pared by 2 bases and J by 4 bases, with 9 bases between.

This clone came up once. This chain links TRBV9 with TRBJ1-2, with 11 positions matching TRBD1. The V gene end was trimmed by 1 base and the J gene end by 7 bases; junction bases not matched to a gene: 6. Germline V gene lookup returns CDR1 SGDLS and CDR2 YYNGEE. CDR3 length: 15 residues. CDR3 nucleotides: TGTGCCAGCAGCGTATCGGGGACAGGGGGTTCTGGCTACACCTTC. Protein sequence: CASSVSGTGGSGYTF.

The rearrangement links TRBV6-5 to TRBJ2-7; 9 positions match TRBD2. Germline V lookup: CDR1 MNHEY, CDR2 SVGAGI. This CDR3 contains 15 residues. The ends lost 4 bases at V and 3 bases at J; junction bases unmatched: 7. The CDR3 coding sequence is TGTGCCAGCAGTTTGTCGACTAGCGGATACTACGAGCAGTACTTC. Translated: CASSLSTSGYYEQYF.

The CDR3 is CASSVMGQDNEKLFF. CDR3 sequence (DNA): TGTGCCAGCAGTGTGATGGGACAGGATAATGAAAAACTGTTTTTT. The chain couples TRBV6-1 to TRBJ1-4, with 8 bases aligning to TRBD1. The CDR3 runs to 15 residues. V lost 4 bases to trimming and J lost 4 bases; unmatched junction nucleotides: 5. Germline V gene sequence: CDR1 MNHNS, CDR2 SASEGT.

This clone was seen only once. The chain links TRBV11-3 to TRBJ2-5; 12 nucleotides line up with TRBD2. After removal of 1 base from V and 1 base from J, the junction contained 4 bases not matched to a gene. The germline CDR1 and CDR2 sequences are SGHNT and YENEEA. The CDR3 has 17 residues. CDR3 sequence reads: CASSLGLAGASQETQYF. CDR3 bases: TGTGCCAGCAGCTTAGGACTAGCGGGAGCCTCCCAAGAGACCCAGTACTTC.

V gene TRBV7-2 combines with J gene TRBJ2-7, with TRBD1 matching 7 bases. Germline CDR1 and CDR2: SGHTA and FQGNSA. V lost 5 bases and J lost 2; bases outside the gene matches: 15. The CDR3 is made up of 17 amino acids. This CDR3 is CASSVSRTGRGTYEQYF. CDR3 sequence (DNA): TGTGCCAGCAGCGTTAGTCGTACGGGCAGGGGGACCTACGAGCAGTACTTC.